This T cell receptor beta chain was identified during a study of blood T cell repertoires in COVID-19. Study in general: PBMCs, B-cell-depleted T cells, or T cells provided the cDNA or gDNA that made up the material.

Clones were sequenced by immunoSEQ multiplex PCR, and TCRdb holds only the in-frame ones, with some missing. In the table there are about 530,000 clones, roughly nine tenths of which are singletons. Germline CDR1 reads LNHDA; CDR2 reads SQIVND (reference sequence). The CDR3 consists of 15 residues. The V gene end was trimmed by 6 bases and the J gene end by 8 bases; junction bases not matched to a gene: 9. Sequenced material: peripheral blood. This chain uses TRBV19 with TRBJ2-1; 11 bases agree with TRBD2. This TCR was sampled from a woman in her 50s with COVID-19, enrolled during active disease. The DNA for the CDR3 is TGTGCCAGTAGCACCGGGACTAGCGGATTCGATGAGCAGTTCTTC. Translating it yields CASSTGTSGFDEQFF.